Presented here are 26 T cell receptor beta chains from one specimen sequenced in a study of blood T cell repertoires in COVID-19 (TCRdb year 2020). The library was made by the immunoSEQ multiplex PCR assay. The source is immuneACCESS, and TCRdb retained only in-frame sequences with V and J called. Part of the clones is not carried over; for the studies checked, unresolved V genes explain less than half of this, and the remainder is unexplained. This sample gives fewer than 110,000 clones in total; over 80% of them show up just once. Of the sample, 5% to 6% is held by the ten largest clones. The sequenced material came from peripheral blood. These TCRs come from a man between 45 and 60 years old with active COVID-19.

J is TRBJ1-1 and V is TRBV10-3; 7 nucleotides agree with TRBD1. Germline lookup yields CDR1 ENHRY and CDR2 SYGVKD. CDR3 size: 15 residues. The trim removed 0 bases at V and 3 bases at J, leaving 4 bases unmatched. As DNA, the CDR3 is TGTGCCATCAGTGAGTCGTCAGGGGGGTACACTGAAGCTTTCTTT. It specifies CAISESSGGYTEAFF.

CDR3 coding DNA: TGTGCCAGCAGTTTACATTCGACAGTTGCAACTAATGAAAAACTGTTTTTT. Its translation is CASSLHSTVATNEKLFF. The chain uses TRBV28 and TRBJ1-4; a possible D gene is TRBD1 (5 bases). CDR1 is MDHEN and CDR2 is SYDVKM in the germline V gene. V was pared by 2 bases and J by 0 bases, with 13 bases between. This CDR3 region has 17 residues.

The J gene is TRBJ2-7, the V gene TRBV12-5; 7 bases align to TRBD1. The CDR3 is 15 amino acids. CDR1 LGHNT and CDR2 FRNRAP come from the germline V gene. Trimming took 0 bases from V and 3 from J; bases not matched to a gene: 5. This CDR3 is CASGLVQGGSYEQYF. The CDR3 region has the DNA TGTGCTAGTGGTTTGGTACAAGGGGGCAGCTACGAGCAGTACTTC.

The DNA for the CDR3 is TGTGCCACCAGTGCGGAGTCTAACTATGGCTACACCTTC. Amino acid sequence: CATSAESNYGYTF. The V gene is TRBV24-1, the J gene TRBJ1-2; D is unresolved. Germline CDR1 KGHDR, CDR2 SFDVKD. The V gene lost 5 bases and the J gene lost 0 bases, with 6 bases spanning the gap. The CDR3 has 13 amino acids.

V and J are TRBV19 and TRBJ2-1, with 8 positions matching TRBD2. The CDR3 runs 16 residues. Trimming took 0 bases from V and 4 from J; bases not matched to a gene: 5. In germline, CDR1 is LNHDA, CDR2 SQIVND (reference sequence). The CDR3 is CASSIDPTSVYNEQFF. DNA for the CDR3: TGTGCCAGTAGTATAGATCCGACTAGCGTGTACAATGAGCAGTTCTTC.

CDR3 sequence (DNA): TGTGCCAGCAGCGGGATACAGGGTCGCGAAAAACTGTTTTTT. Residues: CASSGIQGREKLFF. The gene calls are TRBV7-9 and TRBJ1-4; a possible D gene is TRBD1 (6 bases). The length of the CDR3 is 14 residues. CDR1 and CDR2 (germline): SEHNR, FQNEAQ (reference sequence). With 5 bases removed from V and 8 bases from J, the gap between germline ends came to 15 bases.

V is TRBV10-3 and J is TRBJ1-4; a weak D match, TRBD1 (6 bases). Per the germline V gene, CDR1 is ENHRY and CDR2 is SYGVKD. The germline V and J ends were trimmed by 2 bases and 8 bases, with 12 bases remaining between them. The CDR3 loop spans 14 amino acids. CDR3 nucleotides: TGTGCCATCAGTGAGAGAGGGGGAAACGAAAAACTGTTTTTT. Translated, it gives CAISERGGNEKLFF.

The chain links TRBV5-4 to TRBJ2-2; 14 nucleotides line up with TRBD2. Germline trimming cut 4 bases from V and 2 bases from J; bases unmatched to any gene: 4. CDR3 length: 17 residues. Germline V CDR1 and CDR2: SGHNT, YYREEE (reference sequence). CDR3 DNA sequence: TGTGCCAGCAGCGCTGGACTAGCGGGAGGCAACACCGGGGAGCTGTTTTTT. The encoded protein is CASSAGLAGGNTGELFF. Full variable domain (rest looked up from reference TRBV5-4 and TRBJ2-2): ETGVTQSPTHLIKTRGQQVTLRCSSQSGHNTVSWYQQALGQGPQFIFQYYREEENGRGNFPPRFSGLQFPNYSSELNVNALELDDSALYLCASSAGLAGGNTGELFFGEGSRLTVL.

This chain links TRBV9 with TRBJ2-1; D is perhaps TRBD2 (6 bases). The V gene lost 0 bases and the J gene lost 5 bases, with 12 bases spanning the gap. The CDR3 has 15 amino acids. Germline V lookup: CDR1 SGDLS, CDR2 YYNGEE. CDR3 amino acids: CASSVAEGLNNEQFF. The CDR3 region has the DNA TGTGCCAGCAGCGTAGCTGAGGGACTCAACAATGAGCAGTTCTTC.

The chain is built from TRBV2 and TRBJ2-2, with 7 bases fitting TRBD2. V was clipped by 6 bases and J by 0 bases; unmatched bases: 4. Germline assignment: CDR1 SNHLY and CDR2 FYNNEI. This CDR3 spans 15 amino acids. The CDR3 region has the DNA TGTGCCAGCAGAGCGGGAACTTCGAACACCGGGGAGCTGTTTTTT. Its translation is CASRAGTSNTGELFF.

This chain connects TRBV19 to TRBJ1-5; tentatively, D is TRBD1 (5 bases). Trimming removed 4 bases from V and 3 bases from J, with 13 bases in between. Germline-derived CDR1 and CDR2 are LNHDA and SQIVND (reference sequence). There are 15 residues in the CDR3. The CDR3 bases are TGTGCCAGTAGTAACTCAGGGTGGGTCAATCAGCCCCAGCATTTT. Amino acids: CASSNSGWVNQPQHF.

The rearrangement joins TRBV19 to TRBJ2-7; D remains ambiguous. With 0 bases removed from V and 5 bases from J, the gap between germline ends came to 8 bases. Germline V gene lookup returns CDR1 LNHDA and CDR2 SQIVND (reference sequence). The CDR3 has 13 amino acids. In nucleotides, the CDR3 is TGTGCCAGTAGTATAGACCCTAAGAACGAGCAGTACTTC. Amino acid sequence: CASSIDPKNEQYF.

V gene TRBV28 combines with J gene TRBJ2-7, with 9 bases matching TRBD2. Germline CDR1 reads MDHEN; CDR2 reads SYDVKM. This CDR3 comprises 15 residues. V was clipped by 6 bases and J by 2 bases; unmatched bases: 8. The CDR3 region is CASSTTGTSTYEQYF. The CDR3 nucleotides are TGTGCCAGCAGCACGACCGGGACTAGCACCTACGAGCAGTACTTC.

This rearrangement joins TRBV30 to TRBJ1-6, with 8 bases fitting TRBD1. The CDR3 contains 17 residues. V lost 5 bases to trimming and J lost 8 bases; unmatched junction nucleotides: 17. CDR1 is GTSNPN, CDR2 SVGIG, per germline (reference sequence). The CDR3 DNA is TGTGCCTGGCGTTGGGGCGTATTCGGACAGGGAGATTCACCCCTCCACTTT. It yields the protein CAWRWGVFGQGDSPLHF.

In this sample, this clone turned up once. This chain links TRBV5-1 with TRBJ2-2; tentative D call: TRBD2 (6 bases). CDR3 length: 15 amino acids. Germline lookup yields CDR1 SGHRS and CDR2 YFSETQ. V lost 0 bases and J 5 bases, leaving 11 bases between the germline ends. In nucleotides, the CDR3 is TGCGCCAGCAGCTTGGAACTAGCAGGTACCGGGGAGCTGTTTTTT. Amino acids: CASSLELAGTGELFF.

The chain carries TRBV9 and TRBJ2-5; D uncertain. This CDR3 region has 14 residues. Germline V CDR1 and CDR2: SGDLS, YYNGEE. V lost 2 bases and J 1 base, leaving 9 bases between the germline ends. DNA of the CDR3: TGTGCCAGCAGCGTTGCGGCGGCCCAAGAGACCCAGTACTTC. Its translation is CASSVAAAQETQYF.

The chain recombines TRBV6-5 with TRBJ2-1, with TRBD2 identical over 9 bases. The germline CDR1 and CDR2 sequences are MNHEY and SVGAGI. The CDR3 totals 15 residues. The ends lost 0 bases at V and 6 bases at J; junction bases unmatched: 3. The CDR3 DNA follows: TGTGCCAGCAGTTACTCGTGGCGGGAGGGCAATGAGCAGTTCTTC. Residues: CASSYSWREGNEQFF.

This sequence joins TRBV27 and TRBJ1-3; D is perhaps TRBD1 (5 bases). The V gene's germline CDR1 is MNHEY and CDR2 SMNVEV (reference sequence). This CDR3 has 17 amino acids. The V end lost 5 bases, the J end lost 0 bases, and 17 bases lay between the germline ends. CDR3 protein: CASSRTGVFSSGNTIYF. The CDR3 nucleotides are TGTGCCAGCAGTCGCACAGGAGTCTTCAGCTCTGGAAACACCATATATTTT.

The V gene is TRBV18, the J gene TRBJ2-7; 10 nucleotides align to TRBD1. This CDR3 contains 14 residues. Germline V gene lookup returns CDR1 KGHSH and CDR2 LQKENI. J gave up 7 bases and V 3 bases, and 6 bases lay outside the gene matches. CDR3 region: CASSPQDRGSEQYF. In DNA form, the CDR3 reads TGTGCCAGCTCACCCCAGGACAGGGGGTCGGAGCAGTACTTC.

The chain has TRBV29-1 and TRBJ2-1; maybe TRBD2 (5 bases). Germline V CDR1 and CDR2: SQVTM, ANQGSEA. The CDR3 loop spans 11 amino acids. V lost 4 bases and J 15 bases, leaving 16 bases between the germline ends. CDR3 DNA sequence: TGCAGCGTTGCCTCGAGTTTGGGAGTGTTCTTC. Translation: CSVASSLGVFF.

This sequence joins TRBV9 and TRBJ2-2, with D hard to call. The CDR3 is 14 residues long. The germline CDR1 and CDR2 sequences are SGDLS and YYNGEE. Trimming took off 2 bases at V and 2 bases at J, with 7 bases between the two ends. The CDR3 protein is CASSVSINTGELFF. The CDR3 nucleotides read TGTGCCAGCAGCGTGTCTATAAACACCGGGGAGCTGTTTTTT.

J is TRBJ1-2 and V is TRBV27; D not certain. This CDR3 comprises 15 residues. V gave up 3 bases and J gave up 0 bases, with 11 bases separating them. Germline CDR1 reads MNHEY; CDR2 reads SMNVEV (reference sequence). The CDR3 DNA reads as TGTGCCAGCAGTTTTAGTAATGTAGCTAACTATGGCTACACCTTC. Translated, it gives CASSFSNVANYGYTF.

The CDR3 DNA sequence: TGTGCCAGTAGTATTGGCGGGGGGAGTACCGGGGAGCTGTTTTTT. Encoded protein: CASSIGGGSTGELFF. The chain combines TRBV19 with TRBJ2-2; TRBD2 matches 8 bases. Trimming at V came to 3 bases and at J to 5 bases, leaving 5 bases not matched to a gene. The CDR3 extends over 15 amino acids. In germline, CDR1 is LNHDA, CDR2 SQIVND (reference sequence).

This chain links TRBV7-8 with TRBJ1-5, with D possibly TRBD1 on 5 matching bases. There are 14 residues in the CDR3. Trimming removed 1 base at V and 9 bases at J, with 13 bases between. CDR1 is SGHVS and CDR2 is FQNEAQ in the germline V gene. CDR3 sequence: CASSLGQGFRPQHF. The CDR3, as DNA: TGTGCCAGCAGCTTAGGTCAGGGCTTTAGGCCCCAGCATTTT.

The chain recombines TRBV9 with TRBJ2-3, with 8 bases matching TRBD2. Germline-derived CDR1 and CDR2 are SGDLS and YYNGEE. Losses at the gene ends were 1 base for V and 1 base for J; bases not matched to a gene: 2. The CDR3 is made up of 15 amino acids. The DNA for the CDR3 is TGTGCCAGCAGCGTAACTAGCGGCCGCACAGATACGCAGTATTTT. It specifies CASSVTSGRTDTQYF.

The CDR3 region is CSASGGQTGELFF. CDR3 coding DNA: TGCAGTGCTAGTGGAGGACAGACCGGGGAGCTGTTTTTT. The V gene is TRBV20-1, the J gene TRBJ2-2, with D possibly matching TRBD1 (6 bases). Germline CDR1 DFQATT, CDR2 SNEGSKA (reference sequence). The CDR3 loop spans 13 amino acids. Trimming took 3 bases from V and 5 from J, leaving 10 bases between them.